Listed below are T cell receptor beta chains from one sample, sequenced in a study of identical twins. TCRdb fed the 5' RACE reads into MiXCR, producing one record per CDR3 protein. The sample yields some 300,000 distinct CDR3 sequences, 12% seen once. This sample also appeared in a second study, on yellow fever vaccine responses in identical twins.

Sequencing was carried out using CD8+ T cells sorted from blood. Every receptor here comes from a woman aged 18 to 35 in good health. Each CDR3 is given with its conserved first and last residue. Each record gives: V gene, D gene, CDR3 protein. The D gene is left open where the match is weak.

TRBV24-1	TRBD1	CATSDRTGANTGELFF
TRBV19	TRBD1	CACTGGESAFF
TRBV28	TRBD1	CASSLDRGFDTQYF
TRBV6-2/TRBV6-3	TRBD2	CASSYGLAGDVDEQFF
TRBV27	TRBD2	CASSPGTSGASTDTQYF
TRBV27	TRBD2	CASSPTAGGPSYEQYF
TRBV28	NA	CASEDGFMNTEAFF
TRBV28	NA	CASSSMAGSTDTQYF
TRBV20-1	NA	CSARASPNTGELFF
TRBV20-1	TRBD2	CSARAQFEAGAPHTDTQYF
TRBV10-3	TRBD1	CAIGRQGNIDEQYF
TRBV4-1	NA	CASSPTTPGTTYNEQFF
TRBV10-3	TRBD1	CAISEPTGVKTEAFF
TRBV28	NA	CASSFSSPYNEQFF
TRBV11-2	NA	CASSALGALRTQYF
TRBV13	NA	CASARGNYGYTF
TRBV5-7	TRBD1	CASSCRTGEYTGELFF
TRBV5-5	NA	CASSLRTENIYEQYF